The 13 T cell receptor beta chains below all came from one sample that was sequenced in a study of cytomegalovirus exposure and HLA in healthy donors. Primers for the PCR totalled 60 Vbeta and 13 Jbeta. Using immunoSEQ multiplex PCR, the repertoire was profiled, and TCRdb retains in-frame clones only, with some absent. The sample has roughly 190,000 clones, 85% to 90% seen once. Sequencing input: PBMCs. Receptor source: a man aged 25 to 45 in good health and CMV-seronegative.

V gene TRBV6-6 combines with J gene TRBJ1-5; 8 bases align to TRBD1. Trimming cost V 2 bases and J 6 bases; bases outside gene matches: 6. The germline CDR1 and CDR2 sequences are MNHNY and SVGAGI (reference sequence). The CDR3 is 15 amino acids. In DNA form, the CDR3 reads TGTGCCAGCAGTTACACCAGGGGGCTGGGTCAGCCCCAGCATTTT. It codes for CASSYTRGLGQPQHF.

The rearrangement joins TRBV5-1 to TRBJ2-7; D may be TRBD2 (6 bases). Germline V gene data show CDR1 as SGHRS and CDR2 as YFSETQ. The CDR3 runs 16 residues. Trimming took 0 bases from V and 1 from J, leaving 14 bases between them. As DNA, the CDR3 is TGCGCCAGCAGCTTGGCCGGAGGGGCGCGGTCCTACGAGCAGTACTTC. Protein product: CASSLAGGARSYEQYF.

CDR3 bases: TGTGCCAGCAGCTATCCGGGACTAGCGGATTACAATGAGCAGTTCTTC. This encodes CASSYPGLADYNEQFF. The chain is built from TRBV7-2 and TRBJ2-1, with 11 bases matching TRBD2. With 4 bases clipped from V and 4 bases from J, the junction kept 6 bases outside the gene matches. The V gene's germline CDR1 is SGHTA and CDR2 FQGNSA. The CDR3 sequence is 16 residues long.

CDR3 in amino acids: CASSLPGLRPYEQYF. CDR3 sequence (DNA): TGTGCCAGCAGCTTACCGGGACTCCGGCCCTACGAGCAGTACTTC. The gene calls are TRBV11-2 and TRBJ2-5, with D tentatively TRBD2 (6 bases). Judging by the DNA end, TRBJ2-7 fits better; the J call may be wrong. The CDR3 loop spans 15 amino acids. CDR1 SGHAT and CDR2 FQNNGV come from the germline V gene.

This chain links TRBV19 with TRBJ2-5; 9 nucleotides align to TRBD2. The V and J ends lost 5 bases and 7 bases, in that order; junction bases with no gene match: 8. The CDR3 totals 14 residues. Germline CDR1 and CDR2: LNHDA and SQIVND (reference sequence). The CDR3 protein is CASSVRTSEGTQYF. The CDR3, as DNA: TGTGCCAGTAGTGTTAGGACTAGCGAAGGGACCCAGTACTTC.

The chain links TRBV27 to TRBJ1-5; perhaps TRBD1 as D (5 bases). Per germline, CDR1 MNHEY and CDR2 SMNVEV (reference sequence). Trimming cost V 8 bases and J 5 bases, with 13 bases left between them. The CDR3 spans 13 residues. For the CDR3, the DNA is TGTGCCAGCGGGACTTTTGGGGATCAGCCCCAGCATTTT. Its protein product is CASGTFGDQPQHF.

This clone was counted a single time. J is TRBJ2-1 and V is TRBV6-5; D is possibly TRBD2 (6 bases). The CDR3 runs 15 residues. Germline V CDR1 and CDR2: MNHEY, SVGAGI. Trimming took 5 bases from V and 9 from J, leaving 20 bases between them. This CDR3 reads CASSPTRTSPREQFF. The CDR3 coding sequence is TGTGCCAGCAGTCCAACCAGAACTAGCCCCCGTGAGCAGTTCTTC.

The genes are TRBV7-8 and TRBJ2-3; D unresolved. The ends were cut back, 5 bases at V and 0 bases at J, with 6 bases in the middle. Germline assignment: CDR1 SGHVS and CDR2 FQNEAQ. The CDR3 has 13 residues. CDR3 nucleotides: TGTGCCAGCAGCCTCCAGAGCACAGATACGCAGTATTTT. It translates to CASSLQSTDTQYF.

The chain carries TRBV1 and TRBJ2-5; TRBD2 was called by the table and not checked on the DNA. TRBV1 is flagged as a pseudogene. The CDR3 extends over 20 amino acids. The CDR3: CTSSPSLTSGRTYCQETQYF. CDR3 sequence (DNA): TGCACCAGCAGCCCCTCACTCACTAGCGGGAGGACCTACTGCCAAGAGACCCAGTACTTC.

This clone was counted once. V usage is TRBV19 and J usage is TRBJ2-1, with 11 bases lining up with TRBD2. Germline V gene data show CDR1 as LNHDA and CDR2 as SQIVND (reference sequence). The CDR3 has 15 amino acids. The V and J ends lost 5 bases and 4 bases, in that order; junction bases with no gene match: 4. CDR3 residues: CASSALAGVYNEQFF. The CDR3 region has the DNA TGTGCCAGTAGTGCACTAGCGGGGGTATACAATGAGCAGTTCTTC.

This chain links TRBV28 with TRBJ1-2; D call uncertain. Germline CDR1 reads MDHEN; CDR2 reads SYDVKM. This CDR3 comprises 14 residues. Trimming stripped 5 bases from V and 4 bases from J, with 14 bases between. CDR3 bases: TGTGCCAGCAGTGAGACACGCGCCCCCTATGGCTACACCTTC. It specifies CASSETRAPYGYTF.

The chain links TRBV11-2 to TRBJ2-1; maybe TRBD1 (6 bases). CDR1 and CDR2 from the germline V gene are SGHAT and FQNNGV. This CDR3 is 18 amino acids long. Trimming removed 4 bases from V and 0 bases from J, with 19 bases in between. CDR3 in amino acids: CASSSGEYVSFSYNEQFF. CDR3 in DNA: TGTGCCAGCAGCTCAGGGGAGTACGTAAGTTTCTCCTACAATGAGCAGTTCTTC. The whole variable domain, remainder taken from reference TRBV11-2 and TRBJ2-1, is EAGVAQSPRYKIIEKRQSVAFWCNPISGHATLYWYQQILGQGPKLLIQFQNNGVVDDSQLPKDRFSAERLKGVDSTLKIQPAKLEDSAVYLCASSSGEYVSFSYNEQFFGPGTRLTVL.

V usage is TRBV7-2 and J usage is TRBJ1-2; D is ambiguous. The length of the CDR3 is 14 residues. Germline lookup yields CDR1 SGHTA and CDR2 FQGNSA. Trimming removed 8 bases from V and 7 bases from J, with 20 bases in between. In DNA, the CDR3 is TGTGCCAGCTCTGAGCAGGCCCAAGTCGGTGGCTACACCTTC. Its protein product is CASSEQAQVGGYTF.